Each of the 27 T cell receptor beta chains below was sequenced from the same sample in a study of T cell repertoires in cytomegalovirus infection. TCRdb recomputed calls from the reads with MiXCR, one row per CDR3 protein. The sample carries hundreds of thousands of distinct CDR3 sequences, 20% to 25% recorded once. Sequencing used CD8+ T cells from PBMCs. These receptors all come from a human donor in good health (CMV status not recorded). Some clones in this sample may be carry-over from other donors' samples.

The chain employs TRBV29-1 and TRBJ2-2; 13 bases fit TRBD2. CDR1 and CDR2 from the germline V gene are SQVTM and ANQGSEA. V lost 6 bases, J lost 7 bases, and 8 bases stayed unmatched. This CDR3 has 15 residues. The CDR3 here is CSVPTSGGTDGELFF. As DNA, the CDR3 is TGCAGCGTGCCGACTAGCGGGGGGACTGACGGGGAGCTGTTTTTT.

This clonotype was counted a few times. The chain's CDR3 is CASSATGSHSPLHF. CDR3 in DNA: TGTGCCAGCAGCGCCACAGGCTCTCATTCACCCCTCCACTTT. The V gene is TRBV7-9, the J gene TRBJ1-6, with D perhaps TRBD1 (5 bases). The V end lost 5 bases, the J end lost 8 bases, and 13 bases lay between the germline ends. Germline V lookup: CDR1 SEHNR, CDR2 FQNEAQ (reference sequence). The CDR3 runs to 14 residues.

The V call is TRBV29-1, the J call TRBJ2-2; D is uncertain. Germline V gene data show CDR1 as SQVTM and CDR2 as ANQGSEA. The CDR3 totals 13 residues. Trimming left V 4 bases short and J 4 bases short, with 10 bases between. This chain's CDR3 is CSVVPGLTGELFF. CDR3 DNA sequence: TGCAGCGTTGTACCAGGCCTCACCGGGGAGCTGTTTTTT.

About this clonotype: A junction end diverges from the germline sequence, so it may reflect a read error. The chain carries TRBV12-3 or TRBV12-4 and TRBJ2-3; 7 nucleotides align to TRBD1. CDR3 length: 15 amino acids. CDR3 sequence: CANRIRQGRTDTQYF. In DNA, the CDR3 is TGTGCCAACAGAATTAGACAGGGTCGTACAGATACGCAGTATTTC.

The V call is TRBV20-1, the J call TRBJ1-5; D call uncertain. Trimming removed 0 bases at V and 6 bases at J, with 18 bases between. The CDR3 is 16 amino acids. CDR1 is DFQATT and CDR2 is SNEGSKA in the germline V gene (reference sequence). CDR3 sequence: CSARDFQAEEGQPQHF. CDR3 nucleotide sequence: TGCAGTGCTAGAGATTTCCAGGCGGAGGAGGGTCAGCCCCAGCATTTT.

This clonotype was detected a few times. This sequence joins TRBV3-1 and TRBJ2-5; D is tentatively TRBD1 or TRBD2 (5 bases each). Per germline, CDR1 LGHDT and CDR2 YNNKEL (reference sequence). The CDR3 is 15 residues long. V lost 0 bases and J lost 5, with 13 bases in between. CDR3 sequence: CASSQESGTTETQYF. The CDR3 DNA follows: TGTGCCAGCAGCCAAGAGTCCGGGACGACGGAGACCCAGTACTTC.

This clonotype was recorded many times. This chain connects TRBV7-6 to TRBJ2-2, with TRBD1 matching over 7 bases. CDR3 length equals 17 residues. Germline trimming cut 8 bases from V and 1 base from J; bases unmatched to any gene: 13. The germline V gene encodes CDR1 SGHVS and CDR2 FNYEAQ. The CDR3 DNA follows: TGTGCCAGCCTTCTTAGGGTTACAGGGGAGAACACCGGGGAGCTGTTTTTT. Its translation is CASLLRVTGENTGELFF. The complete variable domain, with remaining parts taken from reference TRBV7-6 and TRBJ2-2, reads GAGVSQSPRYKVTKRGQDVALRCDPISGHVSLYWYRQALGQGPEFLTYFNYEAQQDKSGLPNDRFSAERPEGSISTLTIQRTEQRDSAMYRCASLLRVTGENTGELFFGEGSRLTVL.

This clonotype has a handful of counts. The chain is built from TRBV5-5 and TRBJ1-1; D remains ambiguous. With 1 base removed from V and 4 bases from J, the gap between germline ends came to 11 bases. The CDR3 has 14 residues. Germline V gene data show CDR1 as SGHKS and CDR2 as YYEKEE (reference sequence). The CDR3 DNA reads TGTGCCAGCAGCTTGTATCGGACGGGCACTGAAGCTTTCTTT. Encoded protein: CASSLYRTGTEAFF. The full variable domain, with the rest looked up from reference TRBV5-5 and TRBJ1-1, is DAGVTQSPTHLIKTRGQQVTLRCSPISGHKSVSWYQQVLGQGPQFIFQYYEKEERGRGNFPDRFSARQFPNYSSELNVNALLLGDSALYLCASSLYRTGTEAFFGQGTRLTVV.

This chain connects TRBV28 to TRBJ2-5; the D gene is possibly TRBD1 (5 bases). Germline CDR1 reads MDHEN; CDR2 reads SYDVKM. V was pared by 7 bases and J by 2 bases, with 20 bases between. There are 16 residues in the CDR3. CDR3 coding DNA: TGTGCCAGCACCGATAGGGGCGGTGGGGTACAAGAGACCCAGTACTTC. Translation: CASTDRGGGVQETQYF.

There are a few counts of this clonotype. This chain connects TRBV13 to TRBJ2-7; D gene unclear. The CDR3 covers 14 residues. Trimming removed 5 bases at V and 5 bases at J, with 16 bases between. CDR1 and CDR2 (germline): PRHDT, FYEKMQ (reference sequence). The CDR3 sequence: CASSPRSQSHEQYF. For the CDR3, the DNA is TGTGCCAGCAGCCCCCGGTCCCAAAGCCACGAGCAGTACTTC. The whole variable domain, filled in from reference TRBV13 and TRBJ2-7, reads AAGVIQSPRHLIKEKRETATLKCYPIPRHDTVYWYQQGPGQDPQFLISFYEKMQSDKGSIPDRFSAQQFSDYHSELNMSSLELGDSALYFCASSPRSQSHEQYFGPGTRLTVT.

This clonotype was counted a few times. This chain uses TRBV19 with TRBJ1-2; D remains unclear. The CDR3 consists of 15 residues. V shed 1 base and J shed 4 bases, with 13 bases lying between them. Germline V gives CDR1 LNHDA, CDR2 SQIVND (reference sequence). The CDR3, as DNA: TGTGCCAGTAGTATAGCGTGGGAGCCGCGCTATGGCTACACCTTC. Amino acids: CASSIAWEPRYGYTF.

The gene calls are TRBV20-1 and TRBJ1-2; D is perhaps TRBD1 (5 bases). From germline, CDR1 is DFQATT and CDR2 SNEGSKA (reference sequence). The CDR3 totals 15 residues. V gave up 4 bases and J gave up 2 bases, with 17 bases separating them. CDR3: CSATRDDQPNYGYTF. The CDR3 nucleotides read TGCAGTGCTACCCGGGACGATCAACCCAACTATGGCTACACCTTC.

CDR3 amino acids: CASSAGTRSSYNSPLHF. The CDR3 DNA reads TGTGCCAGCAGCGCAGGGACAAGAAGCTCCTATAATTCACCCCTCCACTTT. The genes are TRBV14 and TRBJ1-6; possibly TRBD1 for D (6 bases). This CDR3 spans 17 amino acids. V was shortened by 5 bases and J by 0 bases, with 14 bases between the two germline ends. Per germline, CDR1 SGHDN and CDR2 FVKESK.

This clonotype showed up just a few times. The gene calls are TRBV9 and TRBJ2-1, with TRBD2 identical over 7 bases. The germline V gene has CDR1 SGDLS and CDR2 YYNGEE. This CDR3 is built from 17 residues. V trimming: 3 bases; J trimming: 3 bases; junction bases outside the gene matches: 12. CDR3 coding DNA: TGTGCCAGCAGCGCACCAGTAGCGAGCGGGGTCTACAATGAGCAGTTCTTC. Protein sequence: CASSAPVASGVYNEQFF.

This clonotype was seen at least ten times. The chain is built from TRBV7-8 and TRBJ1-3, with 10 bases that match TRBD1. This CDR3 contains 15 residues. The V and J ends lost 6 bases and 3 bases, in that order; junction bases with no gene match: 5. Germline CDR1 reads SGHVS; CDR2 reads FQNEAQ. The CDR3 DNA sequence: TGTGCCAGCAGTCCGGACAGGGGGTTTGGAAACACCATATATTTT. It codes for CASSPDRGFGNTIYF.

CDR3 bases: TGTGCCAGCAGCTTAGTGTCAAGGCAGGGTAACACTGAAGCTTTCTTT. It codes for CASSLVSRQGNTEAFF. The rearrangement links TRBV7-3 to TRBJ1-1; tentative D call: TRBD1 (5 bases). V lost 2 bases to trimming and J lost 2 bases, with 15 bases between them. The CDR3 runs to 16 residues. CDR1 and CDR2 (germline): SGHTA, FQGTGA.

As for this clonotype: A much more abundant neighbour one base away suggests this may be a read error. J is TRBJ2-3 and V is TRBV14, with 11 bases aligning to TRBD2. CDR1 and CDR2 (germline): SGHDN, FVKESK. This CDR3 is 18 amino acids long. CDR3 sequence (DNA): TGTGCCAGCAGCCATCTAGCGGGGGGCCGTGGAAGCACAGATACGCAGTGTTTT. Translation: CASSHLAGGRGSTDTQCF.

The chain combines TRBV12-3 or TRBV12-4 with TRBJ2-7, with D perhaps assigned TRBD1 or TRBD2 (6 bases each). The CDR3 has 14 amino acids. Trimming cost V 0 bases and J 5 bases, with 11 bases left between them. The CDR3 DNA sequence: TGTGCCAGCAGTTTAGCCACAGGGAGGAACGAGCAGTACTTC. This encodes CASSLATGRNEQYF.

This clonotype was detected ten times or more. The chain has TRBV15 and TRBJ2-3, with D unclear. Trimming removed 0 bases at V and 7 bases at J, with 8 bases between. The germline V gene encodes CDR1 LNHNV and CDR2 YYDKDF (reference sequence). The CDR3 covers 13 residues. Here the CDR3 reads CATSRERMNTQYF. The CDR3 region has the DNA TGTGCCACCAGCAGAGAGAGAATGAATACGCAGTATTTT.

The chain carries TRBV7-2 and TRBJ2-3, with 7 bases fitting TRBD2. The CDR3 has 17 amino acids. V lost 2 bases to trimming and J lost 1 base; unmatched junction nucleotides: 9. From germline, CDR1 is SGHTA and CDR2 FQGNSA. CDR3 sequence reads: CASSLRLAASGTDTQYF. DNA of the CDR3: TGTGCCAGCAGCTTAAGACTAGCTGCGTCCGGCACAGATACGCAGTATTTT. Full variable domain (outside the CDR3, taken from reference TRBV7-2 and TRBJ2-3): GAGVSQSPSNKVTEKGKDVELRCDPISGHTALYWYRQSLGQGLEFLIYFQGNSAPDKSGLPSDRFSAERTGGSVSTLTIQRTQQEDSAVYLCASSLRLAASGTDTQYFGPGTRLTVL.

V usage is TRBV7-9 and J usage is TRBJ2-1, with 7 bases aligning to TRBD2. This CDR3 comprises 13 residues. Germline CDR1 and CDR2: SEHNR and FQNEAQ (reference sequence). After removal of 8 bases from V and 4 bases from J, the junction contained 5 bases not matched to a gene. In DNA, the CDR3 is TGTGCCAGCGGGGCTAGCGGTTACAATGAGCAGTTCTTC. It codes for CASGASGYNEQFF.

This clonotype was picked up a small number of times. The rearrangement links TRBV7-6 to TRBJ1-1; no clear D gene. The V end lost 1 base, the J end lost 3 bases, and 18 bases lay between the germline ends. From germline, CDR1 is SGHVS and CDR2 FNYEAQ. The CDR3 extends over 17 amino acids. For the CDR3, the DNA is TGTGCCAGCAGCTTAGGATTTTCGCGTCTCTTAGACACTGAAGCTTTCTTT. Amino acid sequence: CASSLGFSRLLDTEAFF.

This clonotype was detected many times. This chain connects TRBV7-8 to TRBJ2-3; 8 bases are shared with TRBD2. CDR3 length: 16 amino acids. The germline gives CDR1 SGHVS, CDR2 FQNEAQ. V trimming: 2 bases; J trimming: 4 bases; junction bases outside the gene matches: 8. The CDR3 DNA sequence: TGTGCCAGCAGCTTAAAAGTGGGACTAGTATCAGATACGCAGTATTTT. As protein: CASSLKVGLVSDTQYF.

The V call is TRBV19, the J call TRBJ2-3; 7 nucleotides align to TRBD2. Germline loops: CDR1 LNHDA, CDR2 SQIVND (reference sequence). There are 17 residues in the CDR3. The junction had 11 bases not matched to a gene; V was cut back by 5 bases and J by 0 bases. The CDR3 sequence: CASSLRDYPPSTDTQYF. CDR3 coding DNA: TGTGCCAGTAGTCTACGGGACTATCCCCCTAGCACAGATACGCAGTATTTT.

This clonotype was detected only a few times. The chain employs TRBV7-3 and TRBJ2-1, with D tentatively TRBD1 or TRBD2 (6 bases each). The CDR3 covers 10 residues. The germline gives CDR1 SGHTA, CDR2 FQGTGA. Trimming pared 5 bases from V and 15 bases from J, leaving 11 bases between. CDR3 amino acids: CASSPRGLFF. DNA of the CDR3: TGTGCCAGCAGCCCCCGGGGGCTGTTCTTC.

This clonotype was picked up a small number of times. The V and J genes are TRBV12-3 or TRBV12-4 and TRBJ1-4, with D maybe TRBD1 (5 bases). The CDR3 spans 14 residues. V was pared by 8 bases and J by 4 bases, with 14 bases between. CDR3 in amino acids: CASLGRGGNEKLFF. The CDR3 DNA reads TGTGCCAGCCTCGGGAGGGGTGGTAATGAAAAACTGTTTTTT.

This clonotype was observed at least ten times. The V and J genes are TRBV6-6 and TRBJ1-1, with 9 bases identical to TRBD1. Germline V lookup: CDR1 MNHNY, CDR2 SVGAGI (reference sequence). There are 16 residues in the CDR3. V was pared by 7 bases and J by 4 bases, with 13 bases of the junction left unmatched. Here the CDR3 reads CASTSPFLDRGTEAFF. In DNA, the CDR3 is TGTGCCAGCACCTCCCCTTTTTTGGACAGGGGCACTGAAGCTTTCTTT.